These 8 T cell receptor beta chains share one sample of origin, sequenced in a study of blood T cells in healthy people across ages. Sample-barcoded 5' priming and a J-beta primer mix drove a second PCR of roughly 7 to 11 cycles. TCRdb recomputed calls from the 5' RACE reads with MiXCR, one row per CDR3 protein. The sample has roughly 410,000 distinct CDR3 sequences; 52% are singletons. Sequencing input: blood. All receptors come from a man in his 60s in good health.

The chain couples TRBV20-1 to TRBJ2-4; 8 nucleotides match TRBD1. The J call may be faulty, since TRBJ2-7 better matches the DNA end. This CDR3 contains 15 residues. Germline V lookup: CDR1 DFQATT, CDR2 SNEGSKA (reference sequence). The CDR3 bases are TGCAGTGCTCACCCGACGAGGCAGGGGGCGTACGAGCAGTACTTC. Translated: CSAHPTRQGAYEQYF.

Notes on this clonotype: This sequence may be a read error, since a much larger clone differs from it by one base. For the CDR3, the DNA is TGTGCCAGCAGCTTATTGCGCGGGAGGGTGGATGAGCAGTACTTC. Translated: CASSLLRGRVDEQYF. This chain joins TRBV7-9 and TRBJ2-7; 9 bases are shared with TRBD2. The V gene end was trimmed by 2 bases and the J gene end by 7 bases; junction bases not matched to a gene: 9. The germline V gene encodes CDR1 SEHNR and CDR2 FQNEAQ (reference sequence). The CDR3 sequence is 15 residues long.

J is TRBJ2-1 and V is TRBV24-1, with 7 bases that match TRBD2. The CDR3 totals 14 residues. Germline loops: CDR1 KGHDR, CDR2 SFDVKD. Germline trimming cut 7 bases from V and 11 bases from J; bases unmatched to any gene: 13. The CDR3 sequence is CATSSSSGNWKQFF. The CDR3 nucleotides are TGTGCCACCAGCTCCTCGAGCGGGAACTGGAAGCAGTTCTTC.

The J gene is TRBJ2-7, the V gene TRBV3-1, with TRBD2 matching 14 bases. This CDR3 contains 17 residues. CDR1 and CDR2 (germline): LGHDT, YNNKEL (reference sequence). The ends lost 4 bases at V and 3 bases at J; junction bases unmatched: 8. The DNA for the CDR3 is TGTGCCAGCAGCCGGATAGGGACTAGCGGGAGTTACTACGAGCAGTACTTC. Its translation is CASSRIGTSGSYYEQYF.

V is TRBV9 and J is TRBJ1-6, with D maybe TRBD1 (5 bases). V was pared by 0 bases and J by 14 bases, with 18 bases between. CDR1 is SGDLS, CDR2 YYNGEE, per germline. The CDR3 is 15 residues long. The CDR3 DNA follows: TGTGCCAGCAGCGTAGGGACAACGGGGGTTAATACCCTCCACTTT. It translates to CASSVGTTGVNTLHF.

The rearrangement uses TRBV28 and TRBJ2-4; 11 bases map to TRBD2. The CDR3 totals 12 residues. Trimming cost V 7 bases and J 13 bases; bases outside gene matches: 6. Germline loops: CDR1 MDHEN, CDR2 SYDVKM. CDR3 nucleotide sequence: TGTGCCAGCACCACTAGCGGGAGAACGCAGTACTTC. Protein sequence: CASTTSGRTQYF. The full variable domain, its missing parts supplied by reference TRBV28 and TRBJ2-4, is DVKVTQSSRYLVKRTGEKVFLECVQDMDHENMFWYRQDPGLGLRLIYFSYDVKMKEKGDIPEGYSVSREKKERFSLILESASTNQTSMYLCASTTSGRTQYFGAGTRLSVL.

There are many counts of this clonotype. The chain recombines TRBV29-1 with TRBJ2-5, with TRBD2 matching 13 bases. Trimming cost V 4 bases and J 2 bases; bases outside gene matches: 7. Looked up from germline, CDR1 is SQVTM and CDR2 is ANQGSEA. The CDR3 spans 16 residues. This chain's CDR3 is CSVGGGLAGVQETQYF. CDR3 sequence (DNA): TGCAGCGTTGGGGGAGGACTAGCGGGAGTACAAGAGACCCAGTACTTC.

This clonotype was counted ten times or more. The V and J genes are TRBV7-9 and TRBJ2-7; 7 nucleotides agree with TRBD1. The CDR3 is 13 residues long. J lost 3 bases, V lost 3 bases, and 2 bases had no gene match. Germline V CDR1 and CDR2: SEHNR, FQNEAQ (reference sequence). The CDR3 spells CASSLGQIYEQYF. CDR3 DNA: TGTGCCAGCAGCTTGGGACAGATCTACGAGCAGTACTTC.